These 20 T cell receptor beta chains originate from one sample sequenced in a study of Graves' ophthalmopathy and Graves' hyperthyroidism. Amplification from RNA transcripts yielded the TCR beta CDR3 regions. Following a first-round RT-PCR that used HTBI primers, a second-round multiplex PCR was carried out. TCRdb reprocessed the multiplex PCR reads with MiXCR, giving one entry per CDR3 protein. Of nearly 400,000 distinct CDR3 sequences listed, approximately 20% are singletons. The sequenced sample was peripheral blood. The source of these receptors is a woman between 18 and 30 years old with Graves' ophthalmopathy.

This clonotype has ten or more counts. The V and J genes are TRBV6-5 and TRBJ2-3; D gene unclear. The CDR3 totals 12 residues. Germline V gene sequence: CDR1 MNHEY, CDR2 SVGAGI. Trimming cost V 5 bases and J 6 bases, with 9 bases left between them. The CDR3 DNA reads as TGTGCCAGCAGTCGTAAAATGGATACGCAGTATTTT. It is translated as CASSRKMDTQYF.

This clonotype appeared many times. V usage is TRBV9 and J usage is TRBJ2-7, with unresolved D. Germline V gives CDR1 SGDLS, CDR2 YYNGEE. CDR3 length: 14 amino acids. The V gene lost 4 bases and the J gene lost 2 bases, with 13 bases spanning the gap. The CDR3 sequence: CASSTRPLTYEQYF. The CDR3 nucleotides are TGTGCCAGCAGCACCAGACCGTTGACCTACGAGCAGTACTTC.

This clonotype was picked up many times. The junction departs from germline at one end; a sequencing error may be responsible. The chain couples TRBV7-2 to TRBJ1-2, with D perhaps TRBD1 (5 bases). The germline CDR1 and CDR2 sequences are SGHTA and FQGNSA. The CDR3 sequence is 8 residues long. Here the CDR3 reads CASSVRDF. DNA for the CDR3: TGTGCCAGCAGTGTCAGGGACTTC.

This clonotype has a count of ten or more. The chain links TRBV20-1 to TRBJ1-2; a possible D gene is TRBD1 (5 bases). Germline V gene data show CDR1 as DFQATT and CDR2 as SNEGSKA (reference sequence). The CDR3 extends over 14 amino acids. Deletions cut 5 bases from V and 0 bases from J, with 13 bases between. The CDR3 DNA reads as TGCAGTGCTCCCGGGAGACAGTCTAACTATGGCTACACCTTC. Protein sequence: CSAPGRQSNYGYTF.

The J gene is TRBJ1-2, the V gene TRBV2; D remains unclear. V lost 4 bases and J 13 bases, leaving 7 bases between the germline ends. The CDR3 consists of 9 residues. CDR1 is SNHLY and CDR2 is FYNNEI in the germline V gene. In DNA, the CDR3 is TGTGCCAGCAGTGGAAGAGGCACCTTC. Translated, it gives CASSGRGTF.

This clonotype was seen at least ten times. This chain connects TRBV27 to TRBJ2-5; D remains ambiguous. Between the trimmed V and J ends, which lost 1 base and 2 bases, there was a span of 14 bases. Germline V gives CDR1 MNHEY, CDR2 SMNVEV (reference sequence). The CDR3 runs 16 residues. The CDR3 region is CASSLFGRLSQETQYF. DNA for the CDR3: TGTGCCAGCAGTTTATTTGGCCGATTATCACAAGAGACCCAGTACTTC.

This clonotype was detected many times. The chain uses TRBV27 and TRBJ2-5; D is possibly TRBD2 (5 bases). Trimming took off 5 bases at V and 4 bases at J, with 11 bases between the two ends. CDR3 length equals 13 residues. Germline CDR1 is MNHEY and CDR2 is SMNVEV (reference sequence). CDR3 bases: TGTGCCAGCAGTCAGAACGAGGGAGAGACCCAGTACTTC. It codes for CASSQNEGETQYF.

This clonotype has only one observation. The genes are TRBV28 and TRBJ1-2; a weak D match, TRBD1 (6 bases). CDR1 and CDR2 (germline): MDHEN, SYDVKM. Deletions cut 5 bases from V and 7 bases from J, with 14 bases between. This CDR3 spans 13 amino acids. The CDR3 nucleotides read TGTGCCAGCAGTATCGGCAGGGGAAGTGGCTACACCTTC. Translated: CASSIGRGSGYTF.

The chain employs TRBV19 and TRBJ1-2; possibly TRBD1 for D (6 bases). This CDR3 comprises 15 residues. Trimming took off 4 bases at V and 3 bases at J, with 15 bases between the two ends. Germline lookup yields CDR1 LNHDA and CDR2 SQIVND (reference sequence). The CDR3 coding sequence is TGTGCCAGTAGTAATCTGGACAGCCACTACTATGGCTACACCTTC. Translation gives CASSNLDSHYYGYTF.

This clonotype was observed at least ten times. The gene calls are TRBV19 and TRBJ1-1, with 9 bases matching TRBD1. Looked up from germline, CDR1 is LNHDA and CDR2 is SQIVND (reference sequence). The CDR3 loop spans 15 amino acids. With V trimmed by 2 bases and J by 0 bases, 1 base remained unmatched. The CDR3 loop is CASSIRTGVNTEAFF. The CDR3 bases are TGTGCCAGTAGTATACGGACAGGGGTGAACACTGAAGCTTTCTTT.

There are many counts of this clonotype. The CDR3 sequence is CASSARVSSGANVLTF. The CDR3 region has the DNA TGTGCCAGCAGTGCCCGCGTTAGCTCTGGGGCCAACGTCCTGACTTTC. The V call is TRBV6-1, the J call TRBJ2-6; D unclear. V was pared by 4 bases and J by 0 bases, with 10 bases between. This CDR3 contains 16 residues. Germline V gene sequence: CDR1 MNHNS, CDR2 SASEGT.

Ten or more counts support this clonotype. This chain joins TRBV6-2 or TRBV6-3 and TRBJ2-6; TRBD1 agrees at 7 bases. The CDR3 contains 16 residues. The V and J ends lost 9 bases and 0 bases, in that order; junction bases with no gene match: 8. The germline V gene encodes CDR1 MNHEY and CDR2 SVGEGT. The CDR3 DNA follows: TGTGCCAGTCACAGGGGCTATCCCTCTGGGGCCAACGTCCTGACTTTC. It specifies CASHRGYPSGANVLTF.

This rearrangement joins TRBV30 to TRBJ1-5; D is unclear. There are 13 residues in the CDR3. V lost 2 bases and J 1 base, leaving 6 bases between the germline ends. CDR1 is GTSNPN, CDR2 SVGIG, per germline (reference sequence). This chain's CDR3 is CAWSSRSNQPQHF. The CDR3 nucleotides are TGTGCCTGGAGTTCGAGGAGCAATCAGCCCCAGCATTTT.

This clonotype was picked up many times. The chain joins TRBV11-2 to TRBJ2-7; possible D gene TRBD2, 6 bases. Trimming removed 5 bases from V and 2 bases from J, with 16 bases in between. There are 15 residues in the CDR3. The V gene's germline CDR1 is SGHAT and CDR2 FQNNGV. The CDR3 nucleotides read TGTGCCAGCAGCGAACGGGGGTTTGATACCTACGAGCAGTACTTC. The encoded protein is CASSERGFDTYEQYF.

This clonotype was counted at least ten times. The chain couples TRBV7-2 to TRBJ1-6; 7 bases map to TRBD1. The V gene's germline CDR1 is SGHTA and CDR2 FQGNSA. Trimming at V came to 1 base and at J to 6 bases, leaving 3 bases not matched to a gene. There are 15 residues in the CDR3. In nucleotides, the CDR3 is TGTGCCAGCAGCTTAGGGGCAGGGGGTAATTCACCCCTCCACTTT. Its translation: CASSLGAGGNSPLHF.

This clonotype was recorded a few times. The CDR3 DNA reads TGTGCCAGCTCACCGGTTGCTAGGGAGAACACTGAAGCTTTCTTT. As protein: CASSPVARENTEAFF. The rearrangement uses TRBV18 and TRBJ1-1; no clear D gene. Germline-derived CDR1 and CDR2 are KGHSH and LQKENI. V was shortened by 3 bases and J by 1 base, with 12 bases between the two germline ends. The CDR3 contains 15 residues. The variable domain in full, with the rest retrieved from reference TRBV18 and TRBJ1-1, is NAGVMQNPRHLVRRRGQEARLRCSPMKGHSHVYWYRQLPEEGLKFMVYLQKENIIDESGMPKERFSAEFPKEGPSILRIQQVVRGDSAAYFCASSPVARENTEAFFGQGTRLTVV.

This clonotype has at least ten counts. This rearrangement joins TRBV19 to TRBJ2-2; D is ambiguous. The CDR3 has 14 residues. Trimming shortened V by 6 bases and J by 8 bases, and 16 bases separated the two germline ends. Per germline, CDR1 LNHDA and CDR2 SQIVND (reference sequence). In DNA, the CDR3 is TGTGCCAGTAGGAGCCCTTTTAAAATGGGGGAGCTGTTTTTT. The encoded protein is CASRSPFKMGELFF.

This clonotype was seen many times. This chain joins TRBV20-1 and TRBJ2-5, with TRBD1 identical over 7 bases. Germline assignment: CDR1 DFQATT and CDR2 SNEGSKA (reference sequence). This CDR3 is built from 13 residues. J lost 2 bases, V lost 6 bases, and 6 bases had no gene match. CDR3 residues: CSALSGQQETQYF. The DNA of the CDR3 is TGCAGTGCCCTCTCGGGACAGCAAGAGACCCAGTACTTC.

This clonotype came up many times. The gene calls are TRBV6-5 and TRBJ2-5; 10 positions match TRBD2. The J segment lost 5 bases and the V segment lost 9 bases, leaving 6 bases of the junction unmatched. The length of the CDR3 is 13 residues. Germline V lookup: CDR1 MNHEY, CDR2 SVGAGI. The CDR3 loop reads CASIAGGLETQYF. For the CDR3, the DNA is TGTGCCAGTATAGCGGGAGGTTTGGAGACCCAGTACTTC.

This clonotype was counted at least ten times. V usage is TRBV6-1 and J usage is TRBJ1-5; 10 bases match TRBD1. The germline V gene encodes CDR1 MNHNS and CDR2 SASEGT. Trimming cost V 5 bases and J 4 bases; bases outside gene matches: 8. The CDR3 totals 16 residues. In DNA form, the CDR3 reads TGTGCCAGCAGTCTCCGGACAGGGGGAGGGAATCAGCCCCAGCATTTT. It specifies CASSLRTGGGNQPQHF.